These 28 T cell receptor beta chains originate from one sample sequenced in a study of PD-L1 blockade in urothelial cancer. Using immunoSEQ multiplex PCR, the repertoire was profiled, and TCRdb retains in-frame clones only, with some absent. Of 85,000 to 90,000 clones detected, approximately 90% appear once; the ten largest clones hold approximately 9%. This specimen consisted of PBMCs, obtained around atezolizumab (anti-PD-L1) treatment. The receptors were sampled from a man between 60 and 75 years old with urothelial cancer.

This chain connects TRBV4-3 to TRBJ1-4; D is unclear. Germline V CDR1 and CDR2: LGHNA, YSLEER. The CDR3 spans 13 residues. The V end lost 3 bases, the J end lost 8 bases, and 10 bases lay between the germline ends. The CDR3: CASSQTGGEKLFF. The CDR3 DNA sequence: TGCGCCAGCAGCCAGACTGGAGGGGAAAAACTGTTTTTT.

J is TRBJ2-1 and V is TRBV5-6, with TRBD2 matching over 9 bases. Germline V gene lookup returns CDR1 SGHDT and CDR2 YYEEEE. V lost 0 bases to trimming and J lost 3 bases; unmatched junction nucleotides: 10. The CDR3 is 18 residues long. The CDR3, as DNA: TGTGCCAGCAGCTTGGCTGAGCGGGGGGCAGATTTCTACAATGAGCAGTTCTTC. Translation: CASSLAERGADFYNEQFF.

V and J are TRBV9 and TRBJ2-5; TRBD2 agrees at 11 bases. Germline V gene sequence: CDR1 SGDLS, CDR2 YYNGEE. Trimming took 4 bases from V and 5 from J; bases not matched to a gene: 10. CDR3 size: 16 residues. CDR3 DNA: TGTGCCAGCAGCCCATCTAGCGGGGGGCCTACTGAGACCCAGTACTTC. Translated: CASSPSSGGPTETQYF.

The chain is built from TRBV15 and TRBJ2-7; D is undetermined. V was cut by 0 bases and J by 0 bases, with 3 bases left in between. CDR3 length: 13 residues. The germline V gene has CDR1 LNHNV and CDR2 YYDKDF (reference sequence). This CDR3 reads CATSREASYEQYF. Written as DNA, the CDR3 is TGTGCCACCAGCAGAGAAGCCTCCTACGAGCAGTACTTC. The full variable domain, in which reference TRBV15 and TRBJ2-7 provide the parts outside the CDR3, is DAMVIQNPRYQVTQFGKPVTLSCSQTLNHNVMYWYQQKSSQAPKLLFHYYDKDFNNEADTPDNFQSRRPNTSFCFLDIRSPGLGDTAMYLCATSREASYEQYFGPGTRLTVT.

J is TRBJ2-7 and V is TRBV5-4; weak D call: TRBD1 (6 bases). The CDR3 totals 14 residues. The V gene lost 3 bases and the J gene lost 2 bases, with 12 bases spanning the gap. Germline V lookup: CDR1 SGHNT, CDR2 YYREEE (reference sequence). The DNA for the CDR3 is TGTGCCAGCAGCTCCGGGACATCGCCCTACGAGCAGTACTTC. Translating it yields CASSSGTSPYEQYF.

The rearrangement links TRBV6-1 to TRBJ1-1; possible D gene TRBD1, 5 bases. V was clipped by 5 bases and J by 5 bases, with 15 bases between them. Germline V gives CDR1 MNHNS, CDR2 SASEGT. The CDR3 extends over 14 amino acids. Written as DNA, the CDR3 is TGTGCCAGCAGTTCAGGGAAGGGGTTGACTGAAGCTTTCTTT. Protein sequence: CASSSGKGLTEAFF.

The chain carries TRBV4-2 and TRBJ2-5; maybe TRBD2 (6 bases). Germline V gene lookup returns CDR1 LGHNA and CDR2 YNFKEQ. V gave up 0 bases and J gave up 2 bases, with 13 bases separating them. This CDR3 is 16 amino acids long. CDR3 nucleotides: TGTGCCAGCAGCCAAGATCAGGAGGGAAAACAAGAGACCCAGTACTTC. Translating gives CASSQDQEGKQETQYF.

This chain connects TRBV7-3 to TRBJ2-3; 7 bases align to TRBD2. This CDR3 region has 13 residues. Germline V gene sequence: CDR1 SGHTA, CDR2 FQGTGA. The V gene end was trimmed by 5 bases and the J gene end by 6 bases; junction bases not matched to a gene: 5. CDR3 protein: CASSISGPDTQYF. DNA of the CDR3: TGTGCCAGCAGCATTAGCGGGCCGGATACGCAGTATTTT.

Written as DNA, the CDR3 is TGTGCCAGTAGTTTCATGCGACAGGGAAACTATGGCTACACCTTC. Its protein product is CASSFMRQGNYGYTF. The chain employs TRBV19 and TRBJ1-2; 7 positions match TRBD1. CDR1 and CDR2 from the germline V gene are LNHDA and SQIVND (reference sequence). V lost 5 bases to trimming and J lost 2 bases; unmatched junction nucleotides: 8. The CDR3 totals 15 residues.

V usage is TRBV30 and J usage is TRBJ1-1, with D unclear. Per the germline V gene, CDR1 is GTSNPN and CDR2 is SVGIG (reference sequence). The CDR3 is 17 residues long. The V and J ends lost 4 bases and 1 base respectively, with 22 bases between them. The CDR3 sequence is CAWTFGVPPAPNTEAFF. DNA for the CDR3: TGTGCCTGGACTTTCGGGGTTCCCCCCGCCCCGAACACTGAAGCTTTCTTT.

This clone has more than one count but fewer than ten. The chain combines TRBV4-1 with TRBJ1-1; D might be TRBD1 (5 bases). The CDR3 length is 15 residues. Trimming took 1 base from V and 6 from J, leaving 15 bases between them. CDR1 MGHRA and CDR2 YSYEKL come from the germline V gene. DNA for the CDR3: TGCGCCAGCAGCCAAGTAGTCGGGGGGACGGCTGAAGCTTTCTTT. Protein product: CASSQVVGGTAEAFF.

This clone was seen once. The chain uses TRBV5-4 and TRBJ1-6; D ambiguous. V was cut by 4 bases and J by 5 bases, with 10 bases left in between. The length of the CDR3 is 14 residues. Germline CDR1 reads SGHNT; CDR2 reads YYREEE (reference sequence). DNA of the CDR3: TGTGCCAGCAGCAAGACATCACATAATTCACCCCTCCACTTT. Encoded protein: CASSKTSHNSPLHF.

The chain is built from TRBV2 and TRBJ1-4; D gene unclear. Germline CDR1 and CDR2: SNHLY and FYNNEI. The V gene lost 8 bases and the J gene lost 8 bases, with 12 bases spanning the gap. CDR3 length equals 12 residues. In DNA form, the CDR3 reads TGTGCCAGCGAAGTGGCGGAAGAAAAACTGTTTTTT. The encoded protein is CASEVAEEKLFF. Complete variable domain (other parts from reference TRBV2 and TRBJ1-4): EPEVTQTPSHQVTQMGQEVILRCVPISNHLYFYWYRQILGQKVEFLVSFYNNEISEKSEIFDDQFSVERPDGSNFTLKIRSTKLEDSAMYFCASEVAEEKLFFGSGTQLSVL.

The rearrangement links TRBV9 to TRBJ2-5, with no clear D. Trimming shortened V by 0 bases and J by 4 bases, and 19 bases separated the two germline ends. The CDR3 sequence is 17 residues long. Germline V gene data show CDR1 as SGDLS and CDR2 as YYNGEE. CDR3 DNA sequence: TGTGCCAGCAGCGTAGGGCTGAGAAGTAGCCTGGCAGAGACCCAGTACTTC. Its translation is CASSVGLRSSLAETQYF.

DNA for the CDR3: TGTGCCAGCAGTTTGGATAGCGGGAGGGATGAGCAGTTCTTC. It yields the protein CASSLDSGRDEQFF. The chain combines TRBV28 with TRBJ2-1, with 11 bases lining up with TRBD2. V gave up 3 bases and J gave up 8 bases; unmatched junction bases: 3. The germline CDR1 and CDR2 sequences are MDHEN and SYDVKM. The CDR3 has 14 amino acids.

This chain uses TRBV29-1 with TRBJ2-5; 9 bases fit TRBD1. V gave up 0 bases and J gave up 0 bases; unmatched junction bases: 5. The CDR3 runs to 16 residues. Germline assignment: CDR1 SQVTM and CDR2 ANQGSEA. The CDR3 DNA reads TGCAGCGTTGAAGATCGCGGGACAGGGTACCAAGAGACCCAGTACTTC. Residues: CSVEDRGTGYQETQYF.

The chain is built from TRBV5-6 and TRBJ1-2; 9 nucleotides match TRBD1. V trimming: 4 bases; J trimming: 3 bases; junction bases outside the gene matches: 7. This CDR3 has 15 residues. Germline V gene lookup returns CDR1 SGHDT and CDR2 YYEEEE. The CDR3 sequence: CASSGDRGFDYGYTF. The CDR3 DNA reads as TGTGCCAGCAGCGGAGACAGGGGGTTTGACTATGGCTACACCTTC.

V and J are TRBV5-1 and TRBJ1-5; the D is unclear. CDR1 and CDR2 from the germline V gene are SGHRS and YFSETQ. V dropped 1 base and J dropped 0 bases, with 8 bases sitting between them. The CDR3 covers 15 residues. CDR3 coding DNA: TGCGCCAGCAGCTTGACCGGGGATAGCAATCAGCCCCAGCATTTT. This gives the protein CASSLTGDSNQPQHF.

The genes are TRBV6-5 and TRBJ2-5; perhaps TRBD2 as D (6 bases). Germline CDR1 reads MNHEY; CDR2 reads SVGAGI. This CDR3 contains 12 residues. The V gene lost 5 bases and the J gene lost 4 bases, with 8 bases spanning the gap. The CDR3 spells CASSRLGETQYF. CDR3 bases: TGTGCCAGCAGTCGACTAGGAGAGACCCAGTACTTC.

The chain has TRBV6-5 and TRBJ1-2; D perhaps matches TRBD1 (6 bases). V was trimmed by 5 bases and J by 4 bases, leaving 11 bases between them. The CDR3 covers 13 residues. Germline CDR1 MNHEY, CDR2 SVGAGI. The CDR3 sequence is CASSPGQRYGYTF. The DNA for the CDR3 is TGTGCCAGCAGTCCGGGACAACGCTATGGCTACACCTTC.

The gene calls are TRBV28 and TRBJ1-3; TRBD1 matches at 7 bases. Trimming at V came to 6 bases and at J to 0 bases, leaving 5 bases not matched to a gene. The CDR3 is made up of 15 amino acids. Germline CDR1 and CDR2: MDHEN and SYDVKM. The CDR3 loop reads CASREGASSGNTIYF. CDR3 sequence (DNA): TGTGCCAGCAGAGAGGGGGCGAGCTCTGGAAACACCATATATTTT.

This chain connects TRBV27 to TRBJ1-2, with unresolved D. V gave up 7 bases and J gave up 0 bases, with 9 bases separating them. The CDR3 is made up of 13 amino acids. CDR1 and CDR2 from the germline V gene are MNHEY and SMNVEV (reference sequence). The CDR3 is CASKEKANYGYTF. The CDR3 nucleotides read TGTGCCAGCAAGGAGAAAGCTAACTATGGCTACACCTTC.

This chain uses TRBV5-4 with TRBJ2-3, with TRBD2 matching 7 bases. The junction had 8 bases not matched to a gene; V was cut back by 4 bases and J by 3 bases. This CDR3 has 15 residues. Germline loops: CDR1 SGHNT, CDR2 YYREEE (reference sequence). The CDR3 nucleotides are TGTGCCAGCAGCCCGAGGGGAGGGAGGACAGATACGCAGTATTTT. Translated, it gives CASSPRGGRTDTQYF.

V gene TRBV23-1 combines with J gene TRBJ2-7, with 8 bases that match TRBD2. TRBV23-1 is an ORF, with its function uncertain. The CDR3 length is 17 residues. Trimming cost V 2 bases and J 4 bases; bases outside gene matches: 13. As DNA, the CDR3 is TGCGCCAGCAGTCAACGCCCCCCCCAGCGGGAGTTGTACGAGCAGTACTTC. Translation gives CASSQRPPQRELYEQYF.

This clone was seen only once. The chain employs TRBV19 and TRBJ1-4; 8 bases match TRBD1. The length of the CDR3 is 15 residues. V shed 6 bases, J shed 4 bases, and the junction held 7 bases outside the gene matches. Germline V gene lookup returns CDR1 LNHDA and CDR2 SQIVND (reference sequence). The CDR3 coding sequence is TGTGCCAGTAGCCGTGACAGGGGAGATAATGAAAAACTGTTTTTT. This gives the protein CASSRDRGDNEKLFF.

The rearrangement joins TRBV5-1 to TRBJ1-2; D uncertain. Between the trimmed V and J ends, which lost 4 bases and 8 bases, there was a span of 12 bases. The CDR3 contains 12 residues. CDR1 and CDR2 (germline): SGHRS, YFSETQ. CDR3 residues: CASSEPGSGYTF. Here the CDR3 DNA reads TGCGCCAGCAGCGAGCCCGGGTCCGGCTACACCTTC.

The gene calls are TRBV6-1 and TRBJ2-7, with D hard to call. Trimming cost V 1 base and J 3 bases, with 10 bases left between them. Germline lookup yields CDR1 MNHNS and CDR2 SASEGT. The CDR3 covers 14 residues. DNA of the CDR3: TGTGCCAGCAGTGAAGGTACAGAGATCTACGAGCAGTACTTC. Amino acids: CASSEGTEIYEQYF.

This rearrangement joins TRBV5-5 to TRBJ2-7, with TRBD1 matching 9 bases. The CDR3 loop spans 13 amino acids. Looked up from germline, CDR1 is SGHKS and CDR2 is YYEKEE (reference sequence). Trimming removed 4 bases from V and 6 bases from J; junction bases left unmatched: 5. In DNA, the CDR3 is TGTGCCAGCAGCCGACAGGGGGTAAGCGAGCAGTACTTC. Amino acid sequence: CASSRQGVSEQYF.